This T cell receptor (beta chain) was captured by sequencing in a study of T cell responses to AZD1222 COVID-19 vaccine. Sequenced by immunoSEQ multiplex PCR; TCRdb stores in-frame clones only, minus some. The repertoire includes around 150,000 clones, 70% to 90% of them detected once, and under 2% sits in the top ten. With regard to this clone: What it recognizes is unknown.

Germline CDR1 is SGHRS and CDR2 is YFSETQ. Trimming removed 6 bases from V and 4 bases from J; junction bases left unmatched: 5. The CDR3 spans 14 residues. General study results and limits: Compared with day 0, the breadth and depth of the Spike-specific TCR repertoire rose significantly after two doses of AZD1222. Repertoire samples came only from after the peak T cell response.

V usage is TRBV5-1 and J usage is TRBJ2-7, with TRBD2 identical over 12 bases. Sequenced material: peripheral blood, taken on day 0 of AZD1222 vaccination. The receptor's source is an adult in good health. The CDR3 bases are TGCGCCAGCATCCCGACTAGCGGGAGTTACGAGCAGTACTTC. Translation: CASIPTSGSYEQYF. The variable domain in full, completed from reference TRBV5-1 and TRBJ2-7, reads KAGVTQTPRYLIKTRGQQVTLSCSPISGHRSVSWYQQTPGQGLQFLFEYFSETQRNKGNFPGRFSGRQFSNSRSEMNVSTLELGDSALYLCASIPTSGSYEQYFGPGTRLTVT.